These 18 T cell receptor beta chains were sequenced from one sample in a study of sequential checkpoint blockade in melanoma. TCRdb keeps only in-frame clones here, not all; method: immunoSEQ multiplex PCR. The profile shows approximately 12,000 clones, over 65% of them singletons. Treatment indicated: randomized to nivolumab then ipilimumab (arm A) or the reverse (arm B). Sample: CD8+ T cells sorted from blood (inferred from file names), taken from a patient given nivolumab and ipilimumab in sequence. The receptor set was obtained from a human donor with melanoma.

The chain couples TRBV5-6 to TRBJ2-2, with 8 bases matching TRBD2. V was clipped by 4 bases and J by 4 bases; unmatched bases: 6. This CDR3 is built from 15 residues. Germline values: CDR1 SGHDT, CDR2 YYEEEE. CDR3 region: CASSLGLAFTGELFF. The DNA for the CDR3 is TGTGCCAGCAGCCTCGGACTAGCTTTCACCGGGGAGCTGTTTTTT.

This clone was detected only once. The rearrangement links TRBV19 to TRBJ2-3; 9 nucleotides align to TRBD1. The junction had 8 bases not matched to a gene; V was cut back by 4 bases and J by 0 bases. There are 17 residues in the CDR3. Germline loops: CDR1 LNHDA, CDR2 SQIVND (reference sequence). The CDR3 protein is CASSTIQGATSTDTQYF. Written as DNA, the CDR3 is TGTGCCAGTAGTACTATACAGGGGGCCACTAGCACAGATACGCAGTATTTT.

V and J are TRBV6-5 and TRBJ2-2; TRBD2 matches 8 bases. J was trimmed by 7 bases and V by 3 bases; bases with no gene match: 4. The CDR3 is made up of 14 amino acids. Germline CDR1 and CDR2: MNHEY and SVGAGI. CDR3 bases: TGTGCCAGCAGTTATCGGGAGGGCGACGGGGAGCTGTTTTTT. This codes for CASSYREGDGELFF.

The V and J genes are TRBV6-5 and TRBJ2-7; D not certain. The CDR3 length is 14 residues. The V and J ends lost 0 bases and 2 bases respectively, with 8 bases between them. Germline assignment: CDR1 MNHEY and CDR2 SVGAGI. CDR3 sequence reads: CASSYSPGTYEQYF. The CDR3 DNA follows: TGTGCCAGCAGTTACTCCCCAGGAACCTACGAGCAGTACTTC.

V and J are TRBV4-1 and TRBJ2-5; 9 bases map to TRBD1. The J call may be faulty, since TRBJ2-7 better matches the DNA end. Looked up from germline, CDR1 is MGHRA and CDR2 is YSYEKL. This CDR3 comprises 14 residues. CDR3 bases: TGCGCCAGCAGCCAAGGACAGGGGGTATACGAGCAGTACTTC. It codes for CASSQGQGVYEQYF.

V and J are TRBV4-2 and TRBJ2-7, with 9 bases matching TRBD2. This CDR3 region has 15 residues. The junction had 7 bases not matched to a gene; V was cut back by 1 base and J by 6 bases. Germline CDR1 reads LGHNA; CDR2 reads YNFKEQ. CDR3 DNA: TGTGCCAGCAGCCAAGGACTAGCGGACTTCGGCGAGCAGTACTTC. Translating it yields CASSQGLADFGEQYF.

CDR3 nucleotides: TGTGCCAGCAGTAAAGACCAGGCCTACGAGCAGTACTTC. This sequence encodes CASSKDQAYEQYF. V is TRBV5-4 and J is TRBJ2-5, with D unclear. The end of the DNA is better explained by TRBJ2-7, so the J call may be wrong. The CDR3 consists of 13 residues. Germline CDR1 and CDR2: SGHNT and YYREEE (reference sequence).

This chain uses TRBV5-4 with TRBJ2-3; weak D call: TRBD1 (6 bases). Germline V gives CDR1 SGHNT, CDR2 YYREEE (reference sequence). CDR3 size: 14 residues. V lost 4 bases to trimming and J lost 4 bases, with 13 bases between them. The CDR3 DNA is TGTGCCAGCAGCCGGGGTGGGGGCGCAGATACGCAGTATTTT. This sequence encodes CASSRGGGADTQYF.

CDR3 amino acids: CASSSSTDANYGYTF. The DNA of the CDR3 is TGTGCCAGCAGCTCCTCGACAGATGCTAACTATGGCTACACCTTC. V and J are TRBV7-9 and TRBJ1-2; TRBD1 is a possible D gene (5 bases). This CDR3 is 15 amino acids long. The V and J ends lost 4 bases and 0 bases respectively, with 12 bases between them. Germline V lookup: CDR1 SEHNR, CDR2 FQNEAQ (reference sequence).

The gene calls are TRBV28 and TRBJ2-3, with 8 bases identical to TRBD2. The CDR3 length is 16 residues. V lost 2 bases and J lost 6; bases outside the gene matches: 10. CDR1 is MDHEN, CDR2 SYDVKM, per germline. CDR3 in DNA: TGTGCCAGCAGTTTAGGGGCGGGGGGACCTTCCGATACGCAGTATTTT. This gives the protein CASSLGAGGPSDTQYF.

This sequence joins TRBV4-2 and TRBJ1-5; D gene ambiguous. The CDR3 extends over 14 amino acids. CDR1 and CDR2 (germline): LGHNA, YNFKEQ. V was trimmed by 0 bases and J by 4 bases, leaving 7 bases between them. The CDR3 loop reads CASSQDPENQPQHF. The CDR3 nucleotides read TGTGCCAGCAGCCAAGATCCGGAGAATCAGCCCCAGCATTTT.

This clone occurred once. J is TRBJ2-1 and V is TRBV28; weak D call: TRBD1 (5 bases). The CDR3 is 14 residues long. Between the trimmed V and J ends, which lost 6 bases and 6 bases, there was a span of 15 bases. From germline, CDR1 is MDHEN and CDR2 SYDVKM. The CDR3 DNA follows: TGTGCCAGCAGCGCTATCAGGGTCGGCAATGAGCAGTTCTTC. It translates to CASSAIRVGNEQFF.

Only a few counts were recorded for this clone. In nucleotides, the CDR3 is TGTGCCAGCAGGGACACTCTTGCCTACGAGCAGTACTTC. Residues: CASRDTLAYEQYF. This chain links TRBV27 with TRBJ2-7; D may be TRBD1 (5 bases). The CDR3 is made up of 13 amino acids. CDR1 and CDR2 from the germline V gene are MNHEY and SMNVEV (reference sequence). Trimming left V 6 bases short and J 2 bases short, with 11 bases between.

V and J are TRBV6-1 and TRBJ2-7; no clear D gene. The V and J ends lost 4 bases and 6 bases respectively, with 16 bases between them. Germline CDR1 and CDR2: MNHNS and SASEGT. This CDR3 comprises 14 residues. This CDR3 is CASSVLLNPSEQYF. The CDR3 DNA reads as TGTGCCAGCAGTGTTCTTCTAAACCCCTCCGAGCAGTACTTC.

This chain uses TRBV5-4 with TRBJ2-7, with D perhaps matching TRBD2 (5 bases). The CDR3 has 13 amino acids. The V gene lost 2 bases and the J gene lost 6 bases, with 12 bases spanning the gap. In germline, CDR1 is SGHNT, CDR2 YYREEE (reference sequence). This CDR3 reads CASSFRGSGEQYF. Written as DNA, the CDR3 is TGTGCCAGCAGCTTTCGGGGTTCTGGCGAGCAGTACTTC.

A word on this clone: This sample also contains other DNA sequences that code for the same CDR3. The chain is built from TRBV13 and TRBJ2-7, with D possibly TRBD1 on 6 matching bases. The CDR3 is 12 residues long. Trimming left V 5 bases short and J 4 bases short, with 9 bases between. The germline gives CDR1 PRHDT, CDR2 FYEKMQ (reference sequence). Here the CDR3 reads CASSRQVYEQYF. CDR3 coding DNA: TGTGCCAGCAGCCGACAGGTATACGAGCAGTACTTC.

The chain carries TRBV5-6 and TRBJ2-3, with a possible D match to TRBD2 (5 bases). The CDR3 is made up of 15 amino acids. V lost 0 bases and J lost 2, with 10 bases in between. CDR1 is SGHDT and CDR2 is YYEEEE in the germline V gene. The CDR3 region has the DNA TGTGCCAGCAGCTTGGAGGCCGACTACACAGATACGCAGTATTTT. Protein product: CASSLEADYTDTQYF.

The CDR3 region is CASSLSWSVGGELFF. The DNA for the CDR3 is TGTGCCAGCAGCCTTAGCTGGAGTGTTGGCGGGGAGCTGTTTTTT. The rearrangement links TRBV7-6 to TRBJ2-2; D unresolved. The length of the CDR3 is 15 residues. V was trimmed by 5 bases and J by 7 bases, leaving 17 bases between them. Germline lookup yields CDR1 SGHVS and CDR2 FNYEAQ.